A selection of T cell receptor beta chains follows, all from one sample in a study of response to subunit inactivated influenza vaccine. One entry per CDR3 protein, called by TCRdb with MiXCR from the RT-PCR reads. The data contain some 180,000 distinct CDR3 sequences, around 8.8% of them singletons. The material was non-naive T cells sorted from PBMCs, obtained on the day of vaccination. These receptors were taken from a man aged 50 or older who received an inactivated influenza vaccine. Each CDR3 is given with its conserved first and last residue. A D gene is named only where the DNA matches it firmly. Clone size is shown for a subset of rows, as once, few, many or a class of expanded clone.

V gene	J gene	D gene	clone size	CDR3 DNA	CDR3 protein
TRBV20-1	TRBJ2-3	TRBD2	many	TGCAGTGCTAGAATAGCGGGCAGAACAGATACGCAGTATTTT	CSARIAGRTDTQYF
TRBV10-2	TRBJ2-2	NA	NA	TGCGCCAGCAGAACGGGGGCCGACACCGGGGAGCTGTTTTTT	CASRTGADTGELFF
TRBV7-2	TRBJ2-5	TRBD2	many	TGTGCCAGCAGCTTTCTAGCGGGAACTCCGGAGACCCAGTACTTC	CASSFLAGTPETQYF
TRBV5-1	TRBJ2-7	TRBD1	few	TGCGCCAGCAGCCTGGTAGGACAGGGAAACTCCTACGAGCAGTACTTC	CASSLVGQGNSYEQYF
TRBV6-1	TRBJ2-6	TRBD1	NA	TGTGCCAGCACCCCAAGACAGGGATCTGGGGCCAACGTCCTGACTTTC	CASTPRQGSGANVLTF
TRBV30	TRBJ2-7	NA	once	TGTGCCTGGAGTGAGGACACCTGTCCTTTGTGCGGGCAGTACTTC	CAWSEDTCPLCGQYF
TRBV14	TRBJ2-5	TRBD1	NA	TGTGCCAGCAGCCTGCAGGGACAGCGGTACCAAGAGACCCAGTACTTC	CASSLQGQRYQETQYF
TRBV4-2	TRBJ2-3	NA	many	TGTGCCAGCAGCCAGCCCCAGGGAGACTCGCTTTACACAGATACGCAGTATTTT	CASSQPQGDSLYTDTQYF
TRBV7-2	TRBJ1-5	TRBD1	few	TGTGCCAGCAGCTGGGGGACAGGGAGAAATCAGCCCCAGCATTTT	CASSWGTGRNQPQHF
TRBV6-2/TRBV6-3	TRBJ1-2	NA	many	TGTGCCAGCAGTATCCGGACGACAGATGGCTACACCTTC	CASSIRTTDGYTF
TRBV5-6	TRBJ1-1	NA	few	TGTGCCAGCAGCTTGGGGTTCTTGGAGGCGAACACTGAAGCTTTCTTT	CASSLGFLEANTEAFF
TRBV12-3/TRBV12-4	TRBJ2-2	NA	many	TGTGCCAGCGGAGTTACGAACACCGGGGAGCTGTTTTTT	CASGVTNTGELFF
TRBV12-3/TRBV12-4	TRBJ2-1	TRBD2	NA	TGTGCCAGCGGAAAGGGACTAGCGGGAGCCAATGAGCAGTTCTTC	CASGKGLAGANEQFF
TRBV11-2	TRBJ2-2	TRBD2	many	TGTGCCAGCAGCTTAGGGACTAGCTACACCGGGGAGCTGTTTTTT	CASSLGTSYTGELFF
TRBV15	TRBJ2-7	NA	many	TGTGCCACCAGCAGAGATATTTCCTACGAGCAGTACTTC	CATSRDISYEQYF
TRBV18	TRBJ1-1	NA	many	TGTGCCAGCTCACCGACAGTGAACACTGAAGCTTTCTTT	CASSPTVNTEAFF
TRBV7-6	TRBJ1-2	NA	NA	TGTGCCAGCAGCTTAGCCGACGGCTATGGCTACACCTTC	CASSLADGYGYTF
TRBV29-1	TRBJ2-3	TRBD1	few	TGCAGCGTGCGGGACAGGGGGCTCACAGATACGCAGTATTTT	CSVRDRGLTDTQYF
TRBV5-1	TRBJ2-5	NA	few	TGCGCCAGCAGTAATACCCCCGGGACGCGAGGGGGAAAGGAGACCCAGTACTTC	CASSNTPGTRGGKETQYF
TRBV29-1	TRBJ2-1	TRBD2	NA	TGCAGCACATGGGGAGGGATGGATGACGTCTCCTACAATGAGCAGTTCTTC	CSTWGGMDDVSYNEQFF
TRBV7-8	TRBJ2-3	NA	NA	TGTGCCAGCAGCTTAGAAACGGGACGGACCTCTTGGGGTACAGATACGCAGTATTTT	CASSLETGRTSWGTDTQYF
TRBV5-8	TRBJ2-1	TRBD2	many	TGTGCCAGCAGCTTAAAGTCGGGTCGGGGGGACAATGAGCAGTTCTTC	CASSLKSGRGDNEQFF
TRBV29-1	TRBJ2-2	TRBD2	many	TGCAGCGTTGAAGGCCTAGCGGGAGCGTTCGGGGAGCTGTTTTTT	CSVEGLAGAFGELFF
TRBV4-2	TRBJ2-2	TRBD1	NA	TGTGCCAGCAGCCAACTGACAGGGGGCACCGGGGAGCTGTTTTTT	CASSQLTGGTGELFF
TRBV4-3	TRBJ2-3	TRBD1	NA	TGCGCCAGCAGCCCATGGGACAGGGGATCGAATACGCAGTATTTT	CASSPWDRGSNTQYF
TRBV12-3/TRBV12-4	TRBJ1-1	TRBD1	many	TGTGCCAGCAGTTTATGGGACAGGTACACTGAAGCTTTCTTT	CASSLWDRYTEAFF
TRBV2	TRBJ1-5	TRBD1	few	TGTGCCAGCAGTGATGGGCAGGGGGGAGGTCAGCCCCAGCATTTT	CASSDGQGGGQPQHF
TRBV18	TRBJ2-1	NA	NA	TGTGCCAGCTCACCACGGGTTATGGCCGCGGACAATGAGCAGTTCTTC	CASSPRVMAADNEQFF
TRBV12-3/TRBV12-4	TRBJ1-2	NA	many	TGTGCCAGCGCACGGTGGTCAGACTATGGCTACACCTTC	CASARWSDYGYTF
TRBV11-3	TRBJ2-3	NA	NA	TGTGCCAGCAGCTTTCGGGACGGGACAGATACGCAGTATTTT	CASSFRDGTDTQYF
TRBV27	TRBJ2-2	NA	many	TGTGCCAGCAGTTCCCAGGGAATCAACACCGGGGAGCTGTTTTTT	CASSSQGINTGELFF
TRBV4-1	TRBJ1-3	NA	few	TGCGCCAGCAGCCAAGAGAGGGGGACCCGGAACACCATATATTTT	CASSQERGTRNTIYF
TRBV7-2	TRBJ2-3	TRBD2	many	TGTGCCAGCAGCTTATCTTACCTCGGGCGGGAGGGAGATACGCAGTATTTT	CASSLSYLGREGDTQYF